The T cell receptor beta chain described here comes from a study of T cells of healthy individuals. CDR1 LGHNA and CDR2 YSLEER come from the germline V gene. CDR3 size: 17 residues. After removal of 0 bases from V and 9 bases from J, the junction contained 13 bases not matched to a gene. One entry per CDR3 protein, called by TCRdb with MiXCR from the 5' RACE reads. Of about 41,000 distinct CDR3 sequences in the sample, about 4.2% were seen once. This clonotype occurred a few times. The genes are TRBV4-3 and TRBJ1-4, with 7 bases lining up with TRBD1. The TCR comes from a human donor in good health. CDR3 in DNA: TGCGCCAGCAGCCAAGATCTAGGAGGGGGCAATGGGAAAAAACTGTTTTTT. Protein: CASSQDLGGGNGKKLFF.